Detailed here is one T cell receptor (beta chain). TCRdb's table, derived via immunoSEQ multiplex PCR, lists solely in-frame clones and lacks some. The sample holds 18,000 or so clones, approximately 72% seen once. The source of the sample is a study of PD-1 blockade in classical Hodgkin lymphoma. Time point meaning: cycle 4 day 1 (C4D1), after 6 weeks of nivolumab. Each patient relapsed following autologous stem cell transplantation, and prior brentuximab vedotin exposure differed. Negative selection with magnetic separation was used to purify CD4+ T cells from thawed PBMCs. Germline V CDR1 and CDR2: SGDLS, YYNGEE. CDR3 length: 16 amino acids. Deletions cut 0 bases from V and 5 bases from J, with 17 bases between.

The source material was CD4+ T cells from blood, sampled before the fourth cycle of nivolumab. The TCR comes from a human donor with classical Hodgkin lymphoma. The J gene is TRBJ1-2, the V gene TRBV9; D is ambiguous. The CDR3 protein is CASSVGRSEPFYGYTF. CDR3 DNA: TGTGCCAGCAGCGTAGGTAGATCTGAGCCCTTTTATGGCTACACCTTC.